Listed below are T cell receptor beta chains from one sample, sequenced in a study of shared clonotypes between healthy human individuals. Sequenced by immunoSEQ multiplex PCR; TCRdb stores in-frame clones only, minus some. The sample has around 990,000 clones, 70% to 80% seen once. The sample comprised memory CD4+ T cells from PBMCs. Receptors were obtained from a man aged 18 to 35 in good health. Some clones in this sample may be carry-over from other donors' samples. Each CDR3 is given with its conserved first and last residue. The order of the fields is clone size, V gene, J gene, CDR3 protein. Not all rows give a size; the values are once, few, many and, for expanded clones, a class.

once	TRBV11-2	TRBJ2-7	CASSLVAGAYEQYF
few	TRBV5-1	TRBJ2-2	CASSLTRSSGELFF
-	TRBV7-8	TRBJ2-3	CASSGGGTPQYF
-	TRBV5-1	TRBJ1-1	CASSSLTGMNTEAFF
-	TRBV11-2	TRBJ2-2	CASSPTINTGELFF
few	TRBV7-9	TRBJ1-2	CASSLLGVRTF
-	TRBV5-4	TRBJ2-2	CASSLRQGSGELFF
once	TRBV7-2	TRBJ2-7	CASSPLANSYEQYF
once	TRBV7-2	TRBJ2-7	CASSLAASGPYEQYF
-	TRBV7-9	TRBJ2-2	CASSLQSSYAGELFF
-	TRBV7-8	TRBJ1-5	CASSRDSINQPQHF
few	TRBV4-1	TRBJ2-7	CASSPGFGRGSYEQYF
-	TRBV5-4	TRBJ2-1	CASSLLTSGSDEQFF
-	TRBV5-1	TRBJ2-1	CASSLPPGAGYNDEQFF
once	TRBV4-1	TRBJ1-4	CASSISPWEKLFF
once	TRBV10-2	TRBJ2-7	CASSSLQGLAESGTEQYF
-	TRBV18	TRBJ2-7	CATTKAGGNYEQYF
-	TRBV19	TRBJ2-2	CASSIAREKNTGELFF
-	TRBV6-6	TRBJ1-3	CASSLQGAPGNTIYF
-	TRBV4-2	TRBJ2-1	CASRRAGESYNEQFF
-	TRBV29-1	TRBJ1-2	CSVEKGAGYGYTF
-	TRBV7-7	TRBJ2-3	CASSNHGGDTDTQYF
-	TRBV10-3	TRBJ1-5	CAISESAVSNQPQHF
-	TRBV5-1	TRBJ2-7	CASSPGMAGEQYF
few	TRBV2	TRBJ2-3	CASRYATKDTQYF
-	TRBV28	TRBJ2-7	CASSFSTRVPREQYF
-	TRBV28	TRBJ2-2	CASSLWGTVNAGELFF
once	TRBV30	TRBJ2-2	CASGENTGELFF
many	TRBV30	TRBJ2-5	CAWSSPGETQYF
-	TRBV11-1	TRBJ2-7	CASSRGDTSSSEQYF
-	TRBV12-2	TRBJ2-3	CASRLIPPQTQRRVDTQYF
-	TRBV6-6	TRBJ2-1	CASSPENAQFF
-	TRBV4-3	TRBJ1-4	CASSQVGQINEKLFF
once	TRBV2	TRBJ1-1	CASIRQDPTSTEAFF
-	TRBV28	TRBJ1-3	CASSSPDTRSGNTIYF
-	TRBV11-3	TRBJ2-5	CASSLTVGETQYF
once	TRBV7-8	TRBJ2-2	CASSPTPDRAAGELFF
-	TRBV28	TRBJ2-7	CASSSGQGRMYF
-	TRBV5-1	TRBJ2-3	CASSSLPSDTQYF
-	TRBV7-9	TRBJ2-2	CASSPGTSVTGELFF
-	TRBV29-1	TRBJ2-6	CSVVPTGANVLTF
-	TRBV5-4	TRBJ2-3	CASSPGLASDTQYF
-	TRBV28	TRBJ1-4	CASSLLWGRYEKLFF